Following are 32 T cell receptor beta chains from one sample sequenced in a study of T cell responses to AZD1222 COVID-19 vaccine. The table came from immunoSEQ multiplex PCR; TCRdb's copy has only in-frame clones and leaves some out. The sample has around 110,000 clones, approximately 85% seen once. The specimen was peripheral blood, collected on day 0 of MenACWY control vaccination. The receptors originated from an adult in good health.

The chain links TRBV3-1 (or the pseudogene TRBV3-2) to TRBJ1-2, with D hard to call. CDR1 and CDR2 from the germline V gene are LGHDT and YNNKEL (reference sequence). This CDR3 has 15 amino acids. The V end was cut by 4 bases, the J end by 2 bases, with 14 bases between. CDR3 loop: CASSPGVTPNYGYTF. The CDR3 DNA reads as TGTGCCAGCAGCCCCGGGGTGACCCCAAACTATGGCTACACCTTC.

This chain connects TRBV25-1 to TRBJ2-7, with 7 bases matching TRBD2. Germline-derived CDR1 and CDR2 are MGHDK and SYGVNS. Germline trimming cut 5 bases from V and 0 bases from J; bases unmatched to any gene: 4. The CDR3 runs 14 residues. CDR3 DNA sequence: TGTGCCAGCAGTCGGCGGGGGAGCTCCTACGAGCAGTACTTC. It encodes CASSRRGSSYEQYF.

The CDR3 spells CASSLGTLPSTNEKLFF. DNA for the CDR3: TGTGCCAGCAGCTTAGGGACTCTTCCCTCAACTAATGAAAAACTGTTTTTT. The chain couples TRBV5-5 to TRBJ1-4, with a weak D call TRBD1 (5 bases). Germline CDR1 and CDR2: SGHKS and YYEKEE (reference sequence). V was cut by 2 bases and J by 0 bases, with 14 bases left in between. This CDR3 comprises 17 residues.

This chain links TRBV5-1 with TRBJ2-2; weak D call: TRBD1 (5 bases). Trimming pared 4 bases from V and 0 bases from J, leaving 13 bases between. Germline values: CDR1 SGHRS, CDR2 YFSETQ. The CDR3 contains 16 residues. In DNA, the CDR3 is TGCGCCAGCAGCCCCGTGGGGCTGCCGAACACCGGGGAGCTGTTTTTT. Translation: CASSPVGLPNTGELFF. The full variable domain, its missing parts supplied by reference TRBV5-1 and TRBJ2-2, is KAGVTQTPRYLIKTRGQQVTLSCSPISGHRSVSWYQQTPGQGLQFLFEYFSETQRNKGNFPGRFSGRQFSNSRSEMNVSTLELGDSALYLCASSPVGLPNTGELFFGEGSRLTVL.

This chain links TRBV7-9 with TRBJ2-1; 8 bases map to TRBD1. The germline V gene encodes CDR1 SEHNR and CDR2 FQNEAQ (reference sequence). The ends lost 6 bases at V and 8 bases at J; junction bases unmatched: 15. The CDR3 has 16 residues. In nucleotides, the CDR3 is TGTGCCAGCAGTCCCCGACAGGGGTTTTCTGAGTATGAGCAGTTCTTC. The encoded protein is CASSPRQGFSEYEQFF.

V and J are TRBV29-1 and TRBJ2-1; 7 bases line up with TRBD2. Germline CDR1 and CDR2: SQVTM and ANQGSEA. This CDR3 contains 18 residues. The trim removed 4 bases at V and 9 bases at J, leaving 24 bases unmatched. The CDR3 DNA reads TGCAGCGTTGGTTTAATTCCCACGGGAGGAAGGCTTAGAGTTGAGCAGTTCTTC. Its translation is CSVGLIPTGGRLRVEQFF.

This sequence joins TRBV28 and TRBJ1-5; D gene ambiguous. The germline gives CDR1 MDHEN, CDR2 SYDVKM. Deletions cut 10 bases from V and 3 bases from J, with 10 bases between. The CDR3 consists of 12 residues. CDR3 sequence: CATVPPNQPQHF. The CDR3 DNA reads as TGTGCCACCGTACCCCCCAATCAGCCCCAGCATTTT.

This chain uses TRBV6-6 with TRBJ1-2; 7 bases are shared with TRBD1. From germline, CDR1 is MNHNY and CDR2 SVGAGI (reference sequence). The CDR3 loop spans 13 amino acids. V shed 7 bases and J 1 base; nucleotides not matched to a gene: 3. The CDR3 is CASNRGYNYGYTF. DNA of the CDR3: TGTGCCAGCAACAGGGGCTATAACTATGGCTACACCTTC.

The chain uses TRBV13 and TRBJ1-2, with a tentative D call TRBD1 (5 bases). Germline V CDR1 and CDR2: PRHDT, FYEKMQ (reference sequence). This CDR3 is 12 amino acids long. Trimming left V 8 bases short and J 8 bases short, with 15 bases between. In DNA form, the CDR3 reads TGTGCCAGCCGCTGGGCAGGGCGAGGCTACACCTTC. This translates into CASRWAGRGYTF.

This chain links TRBV5-4 with TRBJ2-3; 10 bases agree with TRBD1. This CDR3 is built from 16 residues. CDR1 and CDR2 from the germline V gene are SGHNT and YYREEE (reference sequence). V dropped 3 bases and J dropped 1; count of bases not matched to a gene: 5. This CDR3 reads CASSSSDRGGTDTQYF. The CDR3 coding sequence is TGTGCCAGCAGCTCCTCGGACAGGGGGGGCACAGATACGCAGTATTTT.

The chain links TRBV4-3 to TRBJ2-1; the D gene is possibly TRBD2 (6 bases). Trimming stripped 0 bases from V and 2 bases from J, with 8 bases between. Per the germline V gene, CDR1 is LGHNA and CDR2 is YSLEER. The CDR3 sequence is 15 residues long. CDR3 protein: CASSQERGPYNEQFF. Here the CDR3 DNA reads TGCGCCAGCAGCCAAGAGCGGGGCCCCTACAATGAGCAGTTCTTC.

This clone was detected only a few times. This rearrangement joins TRBV6-1 to TRBJ1-1, with D unresolved. The CDR3 has 14 amino acids. Per the germline V gene, CDR1 is MNHNS and CDR2 is SASEGT. Trimming cost V 0 bases and J 1 base, with 6 bases left between them. The CDR3 reads CASSEANRNTEAFF. The CDR3 DNA sequence: TGTGCCAGCAGTGAAGCAAACAGGAACACTGAAGCTTTCTTT.

The rearrangement links TRBV5-1 to TRBJ1-2, with a weak D call TRBD1 (6 bases). Germline V gene sequence: CDR1 SGHRS, CDR2 YFSETQ. Trimming took 4 bases from V and 3 from J, leaving 10 bases between them. This CDR3 is built from 13 residues. The CDR3 loop is CASSVDSDYGYTF. Here the CDR3 DNA reads TGCGCCAGCAGCGTGGACAGCGACTATGGCTACACCTTC.

This chain connects TRBV19 to TRBJ1-2; 7 bases are a match to TRBD1. V shed 5 bases and J 4 bases; nucleotides not matched to a gene: 16. The CDR3 spans 17 residues. Per the germline V gene, CDR1 is LNHDA and CDR2 is SQIVND (reference sequence). CDR3 region: CASSPYDRDRESYGYTF. CDR3 DNA sequence: TGTGCCAGTAGTCCTTACGACCGGGACAGAGAAAGCTATGGCTACACCTTC.

The chain is built from TRBV18 and TRBJ1-5, with a possible D match to TRBD1 (5 bases). Germline V gene sequence: CDR1 KGHSH, CDR2 LQKENI. Trimming left V 5 bases short and J 5 bases short, with 13 bases between. There are 14 residues in the CDR3. The chain's CDR3 is CASSATQGYQPQHF. The CDR3, as DNA: TGTGCCAGCTCAGCGACGCAGGGATATCAGCCCCAGCATTTT.

The chain couples TRBV24-1 to TRBJ2-3, with D unresolved. V lost 5 bases and J 3 bases, leaving 5 bases between the germline ends. Germline lookup yields CDR1 KGHDR and CDR2 SFDVKD. The CDR3 contains 12 residues. The CDR3 loop is CATSVATDTQYF. The DNA of the CDR3 is TGTGCCACCAGTGTGGCGACAGATACGCAGTATTTT.

The V gene is TRBV19, the J gene TRBJ1-1, with 11 bases matching TRBD1. The CDR3 loop spans 15 amino acids. Trimming took 7 bases from V and 2 from J; bases not matched to a gene: 6. Germline V CDR1 and CDR2: LNHDA, SQIVND (reference sequence). CDR3 sequence: CASIRTGGSNTEAFF. CDR3 DNA sequence: TGTGCCAGTATTAGGACAGGGGGCTCTAACACTGAAGCTTTCTTT.

The rearrangement joins TRBV28 to TRBJ1-5; D ambiguous. V lost 6 bases to trimming and J lost 6 bases, with 9 bases between them. This CDR3 is built from 12 residues. The germline V gene has CDR1 MDHEN and CDR2 SYDVKM. The chain's CDR3 is CASSSGPQPQHF. As DNA, the CDR3 is TGTGCCAGCAGCTCAGGACCTCAGCCCCAGCATTTT.

The table lists this clone with a few counts. The J gene is TRBJ1-1, the V gene TRBV7-3; D uncertain. Germline values: CDR1 SGHTA, CDR2 FQGTGA. Trimming removed 5 bases at V and 1 base at J, with 8 bases between. This CDR3 is 13 amino acids long. CDR3: CASSREGNTEAFF. CDR3 DNA: TGTGCCAGCAGCCGAGAAGGGAACACTGAAGCTTTCTTT.

The V gene is TRBV3-1 (or the pseudogene TRBV3-2), the J gene TRBJ1-5; D not resolved. The V gene lost 2 bases and the J gene lost 6 bases, with 17 bases spanning the gap. The CDR3 consists of 16 residues. Germline-derived CDR1 and CDR2 are LGHDT and YNNKEL (reference sequence). The CDR3 loop reads CASSQIIDPRGQPQHF. CDR3 in DNA: TGTGCCAGCAGCCAAATTATAGACCCGCGGGGTCAGCCCCAGCATTTT.

This clone was found once. The rearrangement links TRBV10-2 to TRBJ1-1; TRBD1 agrees at 9 bases. The length of the CDR3 is 13 residues. In germline, CDR1 is WSHSY, CDR2 SAAADI. Unmatched junction bases numbered 5, after V lost 6 bases and J lost 6 bases. CDR3 residues: CASSFTGGAEAFF. The CDR3 bases are TGCGCCAGCAGCTTTACAGGGGGCGCTGAAGCTTTCTTT.

In this sample, this clone turned up a few times. The J gene is TRBJ1-2, the V gene TRBV27; D unresolved. V gave up 1 base and J gave up 3 bases, with 6 bases separating them. The germline gives CDR1 MNHEY, CDR2 SMNVEV (reference sequence). The CDR3 runs to 13 residues. CDR3 protein: CASSLWQDYGYTF. The DNA for the CDR3 is TGTGCCAGCAGTTTATGGCAGGACTATGGCTACACCTTC.

The rearrangement joins TRBV24-1 to TRBJ1-2, with a weak D call TRBD1 (5 bases). Germline V lookup: CDR1 KGHDR, CDR2 SFDVKD. This CDR3 has 13 residues. V was pared by 6 bases and J by 7 bases, with 14 bases between. CDR3 in amino acids: CATSPPRGGGYTF. CDR3 bases: TGTGCCACCAGTCCACCCCGTGGGGGTGGCTACACCTTC.

V gene TRBV9 combines with J gene TRBJ1-2, with no clear D. CDR1 is SGDLS and CDR2 is YYNGEE in the germline V gene. CDR3 length equals 14 residues. The V end was cut by 4 bases, the J end by 4 bases, with 14 bases between. CDR3 loop: CASSPRWASYGYTF. DNA of the CDR3: TGTGCCAGCAGCCCCCGATGGGCCTCCTATGGCTACACCTTC.

The J gene is TRBJ2-1, the V gene TRBV27; 10 positions match TRBD2. V was clipped by 3 bases and J by 6 bases; unmatched bases: 8. Germline CDR1 is MNHEY and CDR2 is SMNVEV (reference sequence). CDR3 length: 16 residues. The CDR3 region is CASSFLVAGGPNEQFF. DNA of the CDR3: TGTGCCAGCAGTTTTTTGGTAGCGGGGGGACCCAATGAGCAGTTCTTC.

This rearrangement joins TRBV27 to TRBJ2-2, with 7 positions matching TRBD1. The CDR3 spans 15 residues. Germline values: CDR1 MNHEY, CDR2 SMNVEV (reference sequence). Trimming at V came to 5 bases and at J to 7 bases, leaving 10 bases not matched to a gene. CDR3 DNA sequence: TGTGCCAGCAGTACTTACAGGGGTGGGAGCGGGGAGCTGTTTTTT. This translates into CASSTYRGGSGELFF.

The CDR3 region is CASSRTELKYGYTF. The CDR3 coding sequence is TGTGCCAGCAGCCGGACAGAGCTAAAGTATGGCTACACCTTC. The genes are TRBV7-8 and TRBJ1-2; the D gene is possibly TRBD1 (6 bases). The germline V and J ends were trimmed by 5 bases and 5 bases, with 15 bases remaining between them. The CDR3 covers 14 residues. Germline CDR1 is SGHVS and CDR2 is FQNEAQ.

The chain uses TRBV10-2 and TRBJ1-4, with D possibly matching TRBD1 (5 bases). CDR3 length equals 14 residues. Germline CDR1 is WSHSY and CDR2 is SAAADI. V was cut by 7 bases and J by 8 bases, with 17 bases left in between. The CDR3, as DNA: TGCGCCAGCATCGACAGATCCCAGGGAGAAAAACTGTTTTTT. It yields the protein CASIDRSQGEKLFF.

The chain employs TRBV2 and TRBJ1-1; 7 bases are shared with TRBD1. V lost 5 bases to trimming and J lost 1 base; unmatched junction nucleotides: 7. The CDR3 is 15 residues long. Germline V gene lookup returns CDR1 SNHLY and CDR2 FYNNEI. In nucleotides, the CDR3 is TGTGCCAGCAGTCTTGTAGGGACAGCGAACACTGAAGCTTTCTTT. As protein: CASSLVGTANTEAFF. Complete variable domain (other parts from reference TRBV2 and TRBJ1-1): EPEVTQTPSHQVTQMGQEVILRCVPISNHLYFYWYRQILGQKVEFLVSFYNNEISEKSEIFDDQFSVERPDGSNFTLKIRSTKLEDSAMYFCASSLVGTANTEAFFGQGTRLTVV.

The chain links TRBV7-2 to TRBJ2-1; D is perhaps TRBD2 (6 bases). Germline loops: CDR1 SGHTA, CDR2 FQGNSA. The CDR3 loop spans 15 amino acids. The V end lost 5 bases, the J end lost 4 bases, and 15 bases lay between the germline ends. For the CDR3, the DNA is TGTGCCAGCAGCCAGGGACTCAATCATTACAATGAGCAGTTCTTC. It specifies CASSQGLNHYNEQFF.

The gene calls are TRBV4-3 and TRBJ1-2; D ambiguous. Germline V CDR1 and CDR2: LGHNA, YSLEER. V was trimmed by 0 bases and J by 4 bases, leaving 9 bases between them. The CDR3 length is 14 residues. The CDR3 loop reads CASSQDQASYGYTF. As DNA, the CDR3 is TGCGCCAGCAGCCAAGATCAGGCCTCCTATGGCTACACCTTC.

The chain employs TRBV6-5 and TRBJ1-2; 9 bases line up with TRBD1. The V and J ends lost 7 bases and 4 bases, in that order; junction bases with no gene match: 10. This CDR3 comprises 15 residues. The V gene's germline CDR1 is MNHEY and CDR2 SVGAGI. CDR3 in DNA: TGTGCCAGCATCAAAGAGGGGGACAGGGCCTATGGCTACACCTTC. Translated: CASIKEGDRAYGYTF.